Below are 31 T cell receptor beta chains sequenced from a single sample in a study of monozygotic twins with cystic fibrosis. Profiling relied on immunoSEQ multiplex PCR, and the TCRdb table lists in-frame clones only, not all of them. The data show 30,000 to 40,000 clones, more than 60% seen once. Sequencing was done on a sample of blood. The receptors here all came from a girl aged 10 to 17 with cystic fibrosis.

Written as DNA, the CDR3 is TGCGCCAGCAGCTTGGTTGCTGACAATGAGCAGTTCTTC. It is translated as CASSLVADNEQFF. This chain uses TRBV5-1 with TRBJ2-1; no reliable D call. Germline CDR1 and CDR2: SGHRS and YFSETQ. CDR3 length: 13 amino acids. The germline V and J ends were trimmed by 0 bases and 5 bases, with 6 bases remaining between them.

This chain uses TRBV4-1 with TRBJ2-5, with TRBD2 matching over 12 bases. Germline V gives CDR1 MGHRA, CDR2 YSYEKL. V gave up 4 bases and J gave up 3 bases; unmatched junction bases: 9. CDR3 length: 17 amino acids. This chain's CDR3 is CASSPPGWTSGKETQYF. The CDR3 DNA follows: TGCGCCAGCAGCCCCCCAGGGTGGACTAGCGGGAAAGAGACCCAGTACTTC.

The CDR3 DNA is TGTGCCAGCTCACCACCAACGGGTTCCACAGATACGCAGTATTTT. Protein sequence: CASSPPTGSTDTQYF. The chain uses TRBV18 and TRBJ2-3; unclear D gene. In germline, CDR1 is KGHSH, CDR2 LQKENI. The CDR3 is 15 amino acids. Trimming pared 0 bases from V and 2 bases from J, leaving 9 bases between. The full variable domain, completed using reference TRBV18 and TRBJ2-3, is NAGVMQNPRHLVRRRGQEARLRCSPMKGHSHVYWYRQLPEEGLKFMVYLQKENIIDESGMPKERFSAEFPKEGPSILRIQQVVRGDSAAYFCASSPPTGSTDTQYFGPGTRLTVL.

The V call is TRBV28, the J call TRBJ2-7; possible D gene TRBD2, 6 bases. The CDR3 spans 11 residues. V lost 10 bases and J 3 bases, leaving 10 bases between the germline ends. Per germline, CDR1 MDHEN and CDR2 SYDVKM. The CDR3 sequence is CATGVLYEQYF. CDR3 nucleotide sequence: TGTGCCACGGGGGTCCTCTACGAGCAGTACTTC.

The chain uses TRBV19 and TRBJ2-3; TRBD2 matches 9 bases. J was trimmed by 4 bases and V by 4 bases; bases with no gene match: 3. The V gene's germline CDR1 is LNHDA and CDR2 SQIVND (reference sequence). This CDR3 comprises 14 residues. CDR3 region: CASSSGRGADTQYF. For the CDR3, the DNA is TGTGCCAGTAGTAGCGGGAGGGGAGCAGATACGCAGTATTTT.

The chain links TRBV5-6 to TRBJ2-7, with D possibly TRBD2 on 6 matching bases. The ends were cut back, 4 bases at V and 2 bases at J, with 10 bases in the middle. Germline CDR1 SGHDT, CDR2 YYEEEE. The CDR3 contains 13 residues. This CDR3 is CASSHGGTYEQYF. CDR3 sequence (DNA): TGTGCCAGCAGCCATGGGGGGACCTACGAGCAGTACTTC.

This chain's CDR3 is CASSISGTEYGYTF. CDR3 coding DNA: TGCGCCAGCAGCATTTCCGGGACGGAGTATGGCTACACCTTC. V gene TRBV5-1 combines with J gene TRBJ1-2; a weak D match, TRBD1 (5 bases). Germline V gives CDR1 SGHRS, CDR2 YFSETQ. The CDR3 extends over 14 amino acids. Trimming removed 4 bases at V and 5 bases at J, with 15 bases between.

The chain is built from TRBV9 and TRBJ2-7; D possibly corresponds to TRBD1 (6 bases). The V and J ends lost 3 bases and 5 bases respectively, with 21 bases between them. Germline CDR1 and CDR2: SGDLS and YYNGEE. CDR3 length: 16 residues. The CDR3 DNA sequence: TGTGCCAGCAGCGCCCCCCAGGGGACGAGCTTCAACGAGCAGTACTTC. This encodes CASSAPQGTSFNEQYF.

The CDR3 sequence is CASSATDEQFF. In nucleotides, the CDR3 is TGTGCCAGCAGCGCTACTGATGAGCAGTTCTTC. V and J are TRBV11-2 and TRBJ2-1; no clear D gene. This CDR3 has 11 amino acids. Germline V lookup: CDR1 SGHAT, CDR2 FQNNGV. V lost 5 bases and J 8 bases, leaving 7 bases between the germline ends. The whole variable domain, filled in from reference TRBV11-2 and TRBJ2-1, reads EAGVAQSPRYKIIEKRQSVAFWCNPISGHATLYWYQQILGQGPKLLIQFQNNGVVDDSQLPKDRFSAERLKGVDSTLKIQPAKLEDSAVYLCASSATDEQFFGPGTRLTVL.

Here the CDR3 DNA reads TGTGCCAGTAGTATAGGGGCGGGAGGACCCTACGAGCAGTACTTC. Protein sequence: CASSIGAGGPYEQYF. J is TRBJ2-7 and V is TRBV19; TRBD2 matches 8 bases. The germline gives CDR1 LNHDA, CDR2 SQIVND (reference sequence). The CDR3 loop spans 15 amino acids. The junction had 4 bases not matched to a gene; V was cut back by 1 base and J by 2 bases.

The rearrangement joins TRBV6-5 to TRBJ1-1; TRBD1 aligns across 10 bases. The CDR3 spans 14 residues. V lost 6 bases and J lost 7; bases outside the gene matches: 8. Germline-derived CDR1 and CDR2 are MNHEY and SVGAGI. In DNA form, the CDR3 reads TGTGCCAGCAGACAGGGACAGGGGCCGGGTGAAGCTTTCTTT. This codes for CASRQGQGPGEAFF.

The chain combines TRBV10-2 with TRBJ2-3; D may match TRBD1 or TRBD2 (5 bases each). CDR3 length: 12 residues. V lost 3 bases, J lost 11 bases, and 12 bases lay in between. From germline, CDR1 is WSHSY and CDR2 SAAADI. CDR3 residues: CASSDLGGGQYF. The CDR3 coding sequence is TGCGCCAGCAGTGATCTTGGTGGGGGGCAGTATTTT.

The chain is built from TRBV2 and TRBJ2-3; 7 bases line up with TRBD1. Germline assignment: CDR1 SNHLY and CDR2 FYNNEI. J gave up 3 bases and V 5 bases, and 8 bases lay outside the gene matches. The CDR3 loop spans 15 amino acids. The CDR3 sequence is CASSLDRDVTDTQYF. The DNA for the CDR3 is TGTGCCAGCAGTTTAGACAGGGATGTGACAGATACGCAGTATTTT.

CDR3 coding DNA: TGTGCCAGCAGCTTGGTTCGGCGCAGACCGAACACTGAAGCTTTCTTT. Amino acids: CASSLVRRRPNTEAFF. The rearrangement links TRBV5-6 to TRBJ1-1; unclear D gene. The CDR3 runs 16 residues. V lost 0 bases and J 1 base, leaving 13 bases between the germline ends. The germline V gene encodes CDR1 SGHDT and CDR2 YYEEEE.

This clone was found once. This chain connects TRBV5-1 to TRBJ2-5, with 11 positions matching TRBD2. Germline lookup yields CDR1 SGHRS and CDR2 YFSETQ. The CDR3 sequence is 15 residues long. V dropped 7 bases and J dropped 7; count of bases not matched to a gene: 12. This CDR3 reads CASGSGTSGSGTQYF. As DNA, the CDR3 is TGCGCCAGCGGGTCCGGGACTAGCGGTTCTGGGACCCAGTACTTC.

The rearrangement uses TRBV28 and TRBJ2-7; 7 positions agree with TRBD2. After removal of 6 bases from V and 2 bases from J, the junction contained 13 bases not matched to a gene. CDR1 MDHEN and CDR2 SYDVKM come from the germline V gene. This CDR3 spans 16 amino acids. The DNA of the CDR3 is TGTGCCAGCAGCCCTAAGGGGCTAGCGGCAACCTACGAGCAGTACTTC. Protein product: CASSPKGLAATYEQYF.

The CDR3 reads CASSSKDWGPLASRPQHF. CDR3 DNA: TGTGCCAGCAGCTCGAAGGATTGGGGCCCCTTAGCGTCTCGGCCCCAGCATTTT. V and J are TRBV11-3 and TRBJ1-5, with D perhaps matching TRBD1 (5 bases). V was clipped by 4 bases and J by 9 bases, with 28 bases between them. The CDR3 covers 18 residues. Germline CDR1 SGHNT, CDR2 YENEEA.

The chain has TRBV27 and TRBJ1-5; D uncertain. With 4 bases removed from V and 4 bases from J, the gap between germline ends came to 5 bases. CDR1 MNHEY and CDR2 SMNVEV come from the germline V gene (reference sequence). This CDR3 is 12 amino acids long. The CDR3 sequence is CASSSLNQPQHF. The DNA for the CDR3 is TGTGCCAGCAGTTCCCTTAATCAGCCCCAGCATTTT.

The V call is TRBV6-5, the J call TRBJ2-5, with a possible D match to TRBD1 (5 bases). The germline V gene encodes CDR1 MNHEY and CDR2 SVGAGI. This CDR3 is 14 amino acids long. V was clipped by 2 bases and J by 5 bases, with 12 bases between them. CDR3 residues: CASSYSQGGETQYF. The CDR3 DNA follows: TGTGCCAGCAGTTACAGCCAGGGTGGGGAGACCCAGTACTTC.

The chain recombines TRBV27 with TRBJ2-7, with 7 bases that match TRBD1. The junction had 9 bases not matched to a gene; V was cut back by 7 bases and J by 3 bases. Germline-derived CDR1 and CDR2 are MNHEY and SMNVEV (reference sequence). This CDR3 has 14 amino acids. CDR3 DNA: TGTGCCAGCAAGATGACAGGGCTGTTCTACGAGCAGTACGTC. Its protein product is CASKMTGLFYEQYV.

The chain couples TRBV29-1 to TRBJ2-1; TRBD2 aligns across 7 bases. In germline, CDR1 is SQVTM, CDR2 ANQGSEA. There are 15 residues in the CDR3. V lost 5 bases to trimming and J lost 1 base; unmatched junction nucleotides: 8. DNA of the CDR3: TGCAGCGTTTGCGGCGGGAGTTTATCCTACAATGAGCAGTTCTTC. Its translation: CSVCGGSLSYNEQFF.

The V gene is TRBV18, the J gene TRBJ1-4, with D unclear. Per the germline V gene, CDR1 is KGHSH and CDR2 is LQKENI. The CDR3 runs 13 residues. V was cut by 4 bases and J by 8 bases, with 11 bases left in between. CDR3 sequence (DNA): TGTGCCAGCTCACACCCCATGGAGGAAAAACTGTTTTTT. It yields the protein CASSHPMEEKLFF. Full variable domain (remainder filled in from reference TRBV18 and TRBJ1-4): NAGVMQNPRHLVRRRGQEARLRCSPMKGHSHVYWYRQLPEEGLKFMVYLQKENIIDESGMPKERFSAEFPKEGPSILRIQQVVRGDSAAYFCASSHPMEEKLFFGSGTQLSVL.

The gene calls are TRBV2 and TRBJ2-1; D gene uncertain. V lost 7 bases to trimming and J lost 8 bases, with 12 bases between them. CDR1 and CDR2 from the germline V gene are SNHLY and FYNNEI. This CDR3 region has 12 residues. CDR3 sequence (DNA): TGTGCCAGCAACGGACCCCCCTATGAGCAGTTCTTC. It specifies CASNGPPYEQFF.

The rearrangement joins TRBV5-6 to TRBJ2-3; unclear D gene. This CDR3 region has 14 residues. Trimming took 2 bases from V and 2 from J, leaving 9 bases between them. Germline V gene lookup returns CDR1 SGHDT and CDR2 YYEEEE. CDR3 sequence: CASSFGQDTDTQYF. For the CDR3, the DNA is TGTGCCAGCAGCTTTGGTCAGGACACAGATACGCAGTATTTT.

The genes are TRBV4-1 and TRBJ2-1; 8 bases are a match to TRBD2. After removal of 1 base from V and 2 bases from J, the junction contained 7 bases not matched to a gene. The CDR3 runs to 17 residues. Germline V CDR1 and CDR2: MGHRA, YSYEKL. The CDR3 bases are TGCGCCAGCAGCCAAGGAGCGGCAGCGGGAGCCTACAATGAGCAGTTCTTC. Translated, it gives CASSQGAAAGAYNEQFF.

This sequence joins TRBV6-1 and TRBJ2-5, with 10 bases fitting TRBD2. V trimming: 2 bases; J trimming: 5 bases; junction bases outside the gene matches: 5. The germline V gene has CDR1 MNHNS and CDR2 SASEGT. The CDR3 consists of 15 residues. The CDR3 DNA is TGTGCCAGCAGTGAATTAGCGGGAGGTCAGGAGACCCAGTACTTC. This encodes CASSELAGGQETQYF.

This clone was detected only a few times. V gene TRBV27 combines with J gene TRBJ1-5; no definite D call. Germline CDR1 reads MNHEY; CDR2 reads SMNVEV (reference sequence). Trimming took off 6 bases at V and 0 bases at J, with 12 bases between the two ends. This CDR3 contains 15 residues. The CDR3 spells CASSSNSYSNQPQHF. For the CDR3, the DNA is TGTGCCAGCAGCTCGAACTCCTATAGCAATCAGCCCCAGCATTTT.

This clone came up a few times. The chain is built from TRBV6-5 and TRBJ1-2; 7 bases fit TRBD1. Germline V gene sequence: CDR1 MNHEY, CDR2 SVGAGI. The CDR3 has 12 residues. V dropped 8 bases and J dropped 5; count of bases not matched to a gene: 5. The CDR3 reads CASSGRGYGYTF. The CDR3 bases are TGTGCCAGCTCTGGCAGGGGGTATGGCTACACCTTC.

The J gene is TRBJ1-3, the V gene TRBV21-1. TRBV21-1 is assigned pseudogene status. The CDR3 sequence is 17 residues long. DNA of the CDR3: TGTGCCAGCAGCAAAGTACCCCGTGAAGGCTCTGGAAACACCATATATTTT. Its translation: CASSKVPREGSGNTIYF.

The CDR3: CASSVRQGFSGANVLTF. The CDR3 DNA follows: TGTGCCAGCAGTGTGCGACAGGGGTTCTCTGGGGCCAACGTCCTGACTTTC. This chain links TRBV6-1 with TRBJ2-6, with TRBD1 matching over 8 bases. Per germline, CDR1 MNHNS and CDR2 SASEGT. Losses at the gene ends were 4 bases for V and 0 bases for J; bases not matched to a gene: 5. The CDR3 has 17 residues.

This chain connects TRBV7-2 to TRBJ2-7, with 11 bases identical to TRBD2. This CDR3 has 15 amino acids. Germline CDR1 reads SGHTA; CDR2 reads FQGNSA. With V trimmed by 1 base and J by 4 bases, 3 bases remained unmatched. CDR3 in amino acids: CASSLGSGGAYEQYV. The DNA for the CDR3 is TGTGCCAGCAGCTTAGGTAGCGGGGGGGCTTACGAGCAGTACGTC.